The 26 T cell receptor beta chains listed next were all sequenced from one sample in a study of beta chain features in type 1 diabetes. Study results and limitations: All four CD4+ subsets from Type 1 diabetes patients carried moderately but significantly shorter TCRB CDR3s.

All of the isolated RNA was reverse transcribed, so expressed TCRB transcripts were sequenced. Profiled with immunoSEQ multiplex PCR; TCRdb holds only in-frame clones, not every one. The sample lists 28,000 or so clones; 65% were seen once. Their target antigens are unknown. Sequencing used Tregs from blood. These receptors originate from a woman aged 25 to 39 with type 1 diabetes.

The chain has TRBV2 and TRBJ1-1; 10 bases are a match to TRBD1. From germline, CDR1 is SNHLY and CDR2 FYNNEI. There are 12 residues in the CDR3. J was trimmed by 8 bases and V by 4 bases; bases with no gene match: 1. The CDR3: CASSGDRGEAFF. DNA for the CDR3: TGTGCCAGCAGTGGGGACAGGGGAGAAGCTTTCTTT.

This clone showed up just a few times. This specimen includes other DNA sequences encoding the same CDR3. V is TRBV9 and J is TRBJ2-7, with 7 bases fitting TRBD2. CDR3 size: 15 residues. The germline V gene has CDR1 SGDLS and CDR2 YYNGEE. Germline trimming cut 4 bases from V and 0 bases from J; bases unmatched to any gene: 7. The CDR3 protein is CASSPRASGSYEQYF. CDR3 bases: TGTGCCAGCAGCCCGAGAGCTAGCGGCTCCTACGAGCAGTACTTC.

The chain uses TRBV30 and TRBJ2-1, with 12 bases lining up with TRBD2. The V and J ends lost 2 bases and 5 bases, in that order; junction bases with no gene match: 13. The CDR3 runs 18 residues. Germline V gene data show CDR1 as GTSNPN and CDR2 as SVGIG (reference sequence). The CDR3 loop is CAWSTGARTSGRNNEQFF. CDR3 DNA: TGTGCCTGGAGTACAGGGGCGAGAACTAGCGGGAGGAACAATGAGCAGTTCTTC.

The V gene is TRBV7-3, the J gene TRBJ1-1; 7 bases line up with TRBD1. Germline CDR1 is SGHTA and CDR2 is FQGTGA. The V and J ends lost 4 bases and 6 bases, in that order; junction bases with no gene match: 8. The CDR3 has 14 amino acids. The CDR3 bases are TGTGCCAGCAGCTCCGGACAGGTTCCTTCTGAAGCTTTCTTT. Encoded protein: CASSSGQVPSEAFF.

This rearrangement joins TRBV6-1 to TRBJ2-1, with 8 bases identical to TRBD1. The CDR3 is made up of 15 amino acids. Losses at the gene ends were 6 bases for V and 8 bases for J; bases not matched to a gene: 12. CDR1 is MNHNS, CDR2 SASEGT, per germline. This CDR3 is CASRKQGVVFDEQFF. The CDR3 DNA sequence: TGTGCCAGCAGGAAACAGGGGGTGGTCTTTGATGAGCAGTTCTTC.

The V and J genes are TRBV6-1 and TRBJ2-1; 11 positions match TRBD1. V was pared by 6 bases and J by 6 bases, with 7 bases of the junction left unmatched. The germline V gene has CDR1 MNHNS and CDR2 SASEGT. CDR3 length equals 15 residues. The CDR3 is CASRPRGTGGNEQFF. The CDR3 coding sequence is TGTGCCAGCAGACCCAGGGGGACAGGGGGCAATGAGCAGTTCTTC.

This sequence joins TRBV10-1 and TRBJ2-2; perhaps TRBD2 as D (6 bases). V dropped 4 bases and J dropped 6 bases, with 6 bases sitting between them. CDR1 and CDR2 from the germline V gene are WNHNN and SYGVQD (reference sequence). CDR3 length equals 12 residues. CDR3 in DNA: TGCGCCAGCAGTGGGGGGGCCGGGGAGCTGTTTTTT. Translated, it gives CASSGGAGELFF.

Only a few counts were recorded for this clone. The chain couples TRBV2 to TRBJ1-3; unclear D gene. Per the germline V gene, CDR1 is SNHLY and CDR2 is FYNNEI. This CDR3 comprises 14 residues. The V end lost 6 bases, the J end lost 2 bases, and 11 bases lay between the germline ends. CDR3 protein: CASRSTLAGNTIYF. CDR3 coding DNA: TGTGCCAGCAGATCCACTCTTGCTGGAAACACCATATATTTT.

The V gene is TRBV5-1, the J gene TRBJ2-7; 11 nucleotides agree with TRBD2. The J segment lost 3 bases and the V segment lost 3 bases, leaving 5 bases of the junction unmatched. Germline lookup yields CDR1 SGHRS and CDR2 YFSETQ. The length of the CDR3 is 15 residues. Written as DNA, the CDR3 is TGCGCCAGCAGCTCGGGACTAGCGGAGATCTACGAGCAGTACTTC. Translating it yields CASSSGLAEIYEQYF.

This clone was counted only a few times. The chain joins TRBV10-3 to TRBJ2-5; weak D call: TRBD2 (5 bases). From germline, CDR1 is ENHRY and CDR2 SYGVKD. The ends were cut back, 6 bases at V and 9 bases at J, with 20 bases in the middle. This CDR3 has 14 residues. The CDR3 nucleotides are TGTGCCATCAGCCCTTTAGCGCTCCCGTTGTCCCAGTACTTC. This translates into CAISPLALPLSQYF.

The sample holds a few counts of this clone. The V gene is TRBV29-1, the J gene TRBJ2-1; 12 bases are shared with TRBD2. CDR3 size: 15 residues. Trimming at V came to 7 bases and at J to 4 bases, leaving 8 bases not matched to a gene. Germline V gene sequence: CDR1 SQVTM, CDR2 ANQGSEA. CDR3 coding DNA: TGCAGCGGAGCTAGCGGGGGGGGCCCATACAATGAGCAGTTCTTC. Its protein product is CSGASGGGPYNEQFF.

There are a few counts of this clone. The chain combines TRBV5-1 with TRBJ2-3; tentatively, D is TRBD2 (5 bases). Germline-derived CDR1 and CDR2 are SGHRS and YFSETQ. V lost 4 bases to trimming and J lost 6 bases, with 15 bases between them. This CDR3 has 14 residues. In DNA form, the CDR3 reads TGCGCCAGCAGCCAGCGTGGAGGCGAGGATACGCAGTATTTT. It codes for CASSQRGGEDTQYF.

The genes are TRBV10-2 and TRBJ2-1; 8 bases line up with TRBD2. CDR3 size: 18 residues. Germline values: CDR1 WSHSY, CDR2 SAAADI. J gave up 0 bases and V 0 bases, and 7 bases lay outside the gene matches. The CDR3 sequence: CASSESAGASLSYNEQFF. CDR3 nucleotide sequence: TGCGCCAGCAGTGAGTCAGCGGGAGCATCCCTCTCCTACAATGAGCAGTTCTTC.

The chain recombines TRBV29-1 with TRBJ2-7, with 11 bases lining up with TRBD1. CDR3 length: 17 residues. V lost 5 bases to trimming and J lost 5 bases; unmatched junction nucleotides: 17. CDR1 and CDR2 from the germline V gene are SQVTM and ANQGSEA. The CDR3 DNA is TGCAGCGTTACAGTATCAACACCGGGACAGGGGGACGACGAGCAGTACTTC. It encodes CSVTVSTPGQGDDEQYF.

The chain couples TRBV4-1 to TRBJ2-2; the match to TRBD2 covers 12 bases. V gave up 0 bases and J gave up 5 bases; unmatched junction bases: 7. The CDR3 has 18 amino acids. Germline CDR1 reads MGHRA; CDR2 reads YSYEKL. The CDR3 spells CASSQELRTSGKTGELFF. For the CDR3, the DNA is TGCGCCAGCAGCCAAGAGCTAAGGACTAGCGGGAAAACCGGGGAGCTGTTTTTT.

This chain connects TRBV7-9 to TRBJ2-3, with 11 bases matching TRBD2. From germline, CDR1 is SEHNR and CDR2 FQNEAQ (reference sequence). With V trimmed by 6 bases and J by 7 bases, 9 bases remained unmatched. The CDR3 is 15 amino acids. For the CDR3, the DNA is TGTGCCAGCAGTTCAGGGACTAGCGGTTTTAATACGCAGTATTTT. Encoded protein: CASSSGTSGFNTQYF. The full variable domain, its missing parts supplied by reference TRBV7-9 and TRBJ2-3, is DTGVSQNPRHKITKRGQNVTFRCDPISEHNRLYWYRQTLGQGPEFLTYFQNEAQLEKSRLLSDRFSAERPKGSFSTLEIQRTEQGDSAMYLCASSSGTSGFNTQYFGPGTRLTVL.

The CDR3 DNA reads TGTGCCAGCAGCTCCCTTCAGGACTTGGCATGGACCGGGGAGCTGTTTTTT. It is translated as CASSSLQDLAWTGELFF. J is TRBJ2-2 and V is TRBV7-2; possible D gene TRBD2, 5 bases. Trimming removed 4 bases from V and 5 bases from J, with 20 bases in between. Germline V gene data show CDR1 as SGHTA and CDR2 as FQGNSA. The CDR3 loop spans 17 amino acids. Full variable domain (missing parts from reference TRBV7-2 and TRBJ2-2): GAGVSQSPSNKVTEKGKDVELRCDPISGHTALYWYRQSLGQGLEFLIYFQGNSAPDKSGLPSDRFSAERTGGSVSTLTIQRTQQEDSAVYLCASSSLQDLAWTGELFFGEGSRLTVL.

In this sample, this clone turned up a few times. The V call is TRBV6-6, the J call TRBJ2-3, with unresolved D. The germline V gene encodes CDR1 MNHNY and CDR2 SVGAGI (reference sequence). V lost 7 bases to trimming and J lost 2 bases, with 19 bases between them. The CDR3 runs 16 residues. CDR3 nucleotide sequence: TGTGCCAGCACCCCGCTGGCGGCCGCAAACACAGATACGCAGTATTTT. Translation: CASTPLAAANTDTQYF.

The chain joins TRBV12-2 to TRBJ1-5; TRBD1 was called by the table and not checked on the DNA. TRBV12-2 is a pseudogene segment. The length of the CDR3 is 15 residues. CDR3 nucleotides: TGTGCAAGTCGCTCGGTTAACAGGGACAATCAGCCCCAGCATTTT. As protein: CASRSVNRDNQPQHF.

V is TRBV18 and J is TRBJ2-4; 9 nucleotides align to TRBD2. This CDR3 has 16 amino acids. V gave up 4 bases and J gave up 7 bases; unmatched junction bases: 11. Germline CDR1 reads KGHSH; CDR2 reads LQKENI. Here the CDR3 reads CASSLSLAGSENIQYF. The CDR3 DNA reads as TGTGCCAGCTCACTAAGTCTAGCGGGATCAGAGAACATTCAGTACTTC.

V and J are TRBV4-1 and TRBJ1-1, with D maybe TRBD1 (5 bases). V was shortened by 0 bases and J by 6 bases, with 20 bases between the two germline ends. The CDR3 is 17 residues long. CDR1 MGHRA and CDR2 YSYEKL come from the germline V gene. The CDR3 coding sequence is TGCGCCAGCAGCCAAGACCCCTCGACAGAACCATTTCCTGAAGCTTTCTTT. It specifies CASSQDPSTEPFPEAFF.

The chain is built from TRBV5-1 and TRBJ2-1; 8 nucleotides agree with TRBD2. J was trimmed by 4 bases and V by 1 base; bases with no gene match: 4. The length of the CDR3 is 15 residues. Germline CDR1 SGHRS, CDR2 YFSETQ. The CDR3 region has the DNA TGCGCCAGCAGCTTGCTGGAGCGGGAGTACAATGAGCAGTTCTTC. This sequence encodes CASSLLEREYNEQFF.

V is TRBV5-8 and J is TRBJ2-5; possibly TRBD2 for D (5 bases). Germline V gene data show CDR1 as SGHTS and CDR2 as YDEGEE. The CDR3 loop spans 14 amino acids. V was trimmed by 1 base and J by 5 bases, leaving 12 bases between them. The CDR3 sequence: CASSLSSLAETQYF. The CDR3 nucleotides read TGTGCCAGCAGCTTGAGTTCCCTAGCCGAGACCCAGTACTTC.

The chain joins TRBV2 to TRBJ2-2, with D uncertain. The CDR3 sequence is 13 residues long. V was cut by 7 bases and J by 3 bases, with 9 bases left in between. CDR1 is SNHLY, CDR2 FYNNEI, per germline. This CDR3 reads CASIGPYTGELFF. The CDR3 DNA follows: TGTGCCAGCATTGGGCCATACACCGGGGAGCTGTTTTTT.

This clone showed up just a few times. This chain uses TRBV2 with TRBJ2-5; TRBD2 matches at 7 bases. CDR1 is SNHLY, CDR2 FYNNEI, per germline. The CDR3 has 11 amino acids. V lost 7 bases, J lost 14 bases, and 10 bases stayed unmatched. The chain's CDR3 is CASTRDYPLYF. CDR3 nucleotide sequence: TGTGCCAGCACCCGGGACTACCCCCTCTACTTC.

The chain is built from TRBV7-3 and TRBJ2-1; D not resolved. CDR3 length: 12 residues. Per the germline V gene, CDR1 is SGHTA and CDR2 is FQGTGA. The ends were cut back, 2 bases at V and 7 bases at J, with 6 bases in the middle. The CDR3 region is CASSLGANEQFF. The CDR3 nucleotides read TGTGCCAGCAGCTTAGGAGCAAATGAGCAGTTCTTC.